These 19 T cell receptor beta chains were sequenced from one sample in a study of preoperative IRX-2 immunotherapy in early breast cancer. The repertoire was sequenced with immunoSEQ multiplex PCR; TCRdb's copy has only in-frame clones and lacks some. The sample shows around 43,000 clones, 77% of them seen only once. Treatment of the sample: preoperative locoregional IRX-2 cytokine immunotherapy. The sample here was tumor tissue, taken after IRX-2 immunotherapy. These receptor sequences come from a human donor with breast cancer.

V is TRBV6-8 and J is TRBJ1-5, with unresolved D. The V and J ends lost 10 bases and 0 bases respectively, with 10 bases between them. The CDR3 contains 13 residues. In germline, CDR1 is MNHGY, CDR2 SAAAGT. As DNA, the CDR3 is TGTGCCACCGCAAGGTATAGCAATCAGCCCCAGCATTTT. Its protein product is CATARYSNQPQHF.

The chain couples TRBV19 to TRBJ1-4; TRBD1 might be the D (6 bases). The germline CDR1 and CDR2 sequences are LNHDA and SQIVND (reference sequence). The V and J ends lost 7 bases and 8 bases respectively, with 17 bases between them. This CDR3 has 14 residues. The CDR3 region is CASISGGAGEKLFF. The CDR3 DNA sequence: TGTGCCAGTATTTCGGGGGGCGCGGGGGAAAAACTGTTTTTT.

The chain joins TRBV6-8 to TRBJ2-3; 9 nucleotides line up with TRBD2. V gave up 7 bases and J gave up 4 bases; unmatched junction bases: 18. This CDR3 region has 18 residues. CDR1 is MNHGY and CDR2 is SAAAGT in the germline V gene. The CDR3 loop reads CASNPGTSPLERADTQYF. CDR3 sequence (DNA): TGTGCCAGCAACCCTGGGACTAGCCCCCTAGAGAGGGCAGATACGCAGTATTTT.

This chain uses TRBV7-5 with TRBJ1-4. TRBV7-5 corresponds to a pseudogene. This CDR3 has 19 residues. CDR3 region: CASSLNRQGGIATNEKLFF. CDR3 bases: TGTGCCAGCAGCTTAAACCGACAGGGAGGGATCGCAACTAATGAAAAACTGTTTTTT.

The rearrangement links TRBV1 to TRBJ2-3; the D call in the table, TRBD2, was not verified against the DNA. TRBV1 is noted as a pseudogene. This CDR3 has 15 residues. The CDR3: CASSSTSGGSDTQYF. The CDR3 DNA reads TGCGCCAGCAGCTCAACTAGCGGGGGGTCAGATACGCAGTATTTT.

This clone is a singleton in its sample. The chain carries TRBV11-3 and TRBJ2-7; 8 bases line up with TRBD2. The CDR3 sequence is 15 residues long. CDR1 and CDR2 (germline): SGHNT, YENEEA. The V gene end was trimmed by 0 bases and the J gene end by 6 bases; junction bases not matched to a gene: 7. In nucleotides, the CDR3 is TGTGCCAGCAGCTTAGAAGGGACTAGTAGCCGCGAGCAGTACTTC. Encoded protein: CASSLEGTSSREQYF.

This clone was seen only once. This rearrangement joins TRBV11-3 to TRBJ2-1; D may correspond to TRBD1 or TRBD2 (5 bases each). V was trimmed by 3 bases and J by 0 bases, leaving 21 bases between them. CDR1 SGHNT and CDR2 YENEEA come from the germline V gene. The CDR3 loop spans 19 amino acids. CDR3 loop: CASSFPRGSRLDSYNEQFF. CDR3 bases: TGTGCCAGCAGCTTCCCTCGGGGCAGCCGCCTTGACTCCTACAATGAGCAGTTCTTC.

This clone was detected only once. The chain uses TRBV6-8 and TRBJ1-1; the D gene is possibly TRBD1 (5 bases). CDR1 is MNHGY and CDR2 is SAAAGT in the germline V gene. The CDR3 covers 12 residues. V was clipped by 10 bases and J by 2 bases, with 11 bases between them. The CDR3 is CAISGDNTEAFF. DNA for the CDR3: TGTGCCATCAGCGGGGACAACACTGAAGCTTTCTTT.

This chain links TRBV7-1 with TRBJ2-7, with 10 bases fitting TRBD1. TRBV7-1 is given ORF status, its function remaining uncertain. V was pared by 5 bases and J by 2 bases, with 3 bases of the junction left unmatched. The CDR3 consists of 14 residues. This chain's CDR3 is CASSPDRGPYEQYF. The CDR3, as DNA: TGTGCCAGCAGCCCCGACAGGGGGCCCTACGAGCAGTACTTC.

The rearrangement uses TRBV6-8 and TRBJ1-5; D is possibly TRBD1 (5 bases). Trimming removed 5 bases at V and 9 bases at J, with 17 bases between. Germline CDR1 MNHGY, CDR2 SAAAGT. The CDR3 has 14 amino acids. The CDR3 loop is CASSDPDSVRPQHF. In DNA, the CDR3 is TGTGCCAGCAGTGACCCTGACAGCGTGAGGCCCCAGCATTTT.

The V gene is TRBV7-4, the J gene TRBJ2-1; 7 nucleotides agree with TRBD1. From germline, CDR1 is SGHVT and CDR2 SQSDAQ. This CDR3 is built from 15 residues. Trimming took 6 bases from V and 8 from J; bases not matched to a gene: 13. DNA of the CDR3: TGTGCCAGCAGTGAATTGACAGGGTCTGGGGATGAGCAGTTCTTC. Translation gives CASSELTGSGDEQFF.

J is TRBJ2-2 and V is TRBV11-3; perhaps TRBD1 as D (6 bases). V gave up 6 bases and J gave up 5 bases, with 19 bases separating them. CDR3 length: 16 residues. The germline V gene encodes CDR1 SGHNT and CDR2 YENEEA. CDR3: CASRELLGAGTGELFF. CDR3 coding DNA: TGTGCCAGCAGGGAACTTCTGGGGGCAGGGACCGGGGAGCTGTTTTTT.

In this sample, this clone turned up a few times. J is TRBJ2-2 and V is TRBV11-3; the match to TRBD1 covers 7 bases. With 4 bases clipped from V and 1 base from J, the junction kept 9 bases outside the gene matches. This CDR3 has 17 amino acids. Germline lookup yields CDR1 SGHNT and CDR2 YENEEA. CDR3 nucleotides: TGTGCCAGCAGCTCCCGAGGTGGGGACAGGAACACCGGGGAGCTGTTTTTT. It yields the protein CASSSRGGDRNTGELFF.

The chain has TRBV10-3 and TRBJ1-5; no clear D gene. CDR3 length equals 15 residues. The V and J ends lost 0 bases and 4 bases respectively, with 10 bases between them. In germline, CDR1 is ENHRY, CDR2 SYGVKD. CDR3 protein: CAISESNMGNQPQHF. CDR3 nucleotides: TGTGCCATCAGTGAGTCGAATATGGGGAATCAGCCCCAGCATTTT.

The J gene is TRBJ1-1, the V gene TRBV19, with D unresolved. Germline CDR1 is LNHDA and CDR2 is SQIVND (reference sequence). This CDR3 contains 12 residues. Trimming removed 0 bases at V and 8 bases at J, with 7 bases between. Here the CDR3 DNA reads TGTGCCAGTAGTATAGAAGGATGGGAAGCTTTCTTT. Translation: CASSIEGWEAFF. The full variable domain, completed using reference TRBV19 and TRBJ1-1, is DGGITQSPKYLFRKEGQNVTLSCEQNLNHDAMYWYRQDPGQGLRLIYYSQIVNDFQKGDIAEGYSVSREKKESFPLTVTSAQKNPTAFYLCASSIEGWEAFFGQGTRLTVV.

V gene TRBV28 combines with J gene TRBJ1-4; D perhaps matches TRBD1 (5 bases). The CDR3 totals 14 residues. V was clipped by 2 bases and J by 4 bases, with 8 bases between them. The germline V gene encodes CDR1 MDHEN and CDR2 SYDVKM. The DNA of the CDR3 is TGTGCCAGCAGTTTAGGAGGGGATAATGAAAAACTGTTTTTT. Translating it yields CASSLGGDNEKLFF.

This chain links TRBV1 with TRBJ1-5; the table assigns TRBD1, which was not confirmed against the DNA. TRBV1 is an annotated pseudogene. The CDR3 is 17 residues long. CDR3 in DNA: TGCGCCAGCAGCCAAGAAGGGGGCCGATATAGCAATCAGCCCCAGCATTTT. This sequence encodes CASSQEGGRYSNQPQHF.

This clone has just a few counts. The V call is TRBV11-3, the J call TRBJ2-3, with 7 positions matching TRBD2. The junction had 5 bases not matched to a gene; V was cut back by 5 bases and J by 3 bases. CDR1 is SGHNT, CDR2 YENEEA, per germline. This CDR3 region has 14 residues. The CDR3 sequence: CASSEGRGTDTQYF. CDR3 DNA: TGTGCCAGCAGCGAGGGGCGGGGGACAGATACGCAGTATTTT.

This clone was seen only a few times. The chain carries TRBV15 and TRBJ1-5; D might be TRBD1 (6 bases). With 0 bases removed from V and 2 bases from J, the gap between germline ends came to 8 bases. CDR1 is LNHNV, CDR2 YYDKDF, per germline (reference sequence). This CDR3 has 15 residues. CDR3 sequence (DNA): TGTGCCACCAGCAGAGATTACAGGGGCAATCAGCCCCAGCATTTT. This translates into CATSRDYRGNQPQHF.